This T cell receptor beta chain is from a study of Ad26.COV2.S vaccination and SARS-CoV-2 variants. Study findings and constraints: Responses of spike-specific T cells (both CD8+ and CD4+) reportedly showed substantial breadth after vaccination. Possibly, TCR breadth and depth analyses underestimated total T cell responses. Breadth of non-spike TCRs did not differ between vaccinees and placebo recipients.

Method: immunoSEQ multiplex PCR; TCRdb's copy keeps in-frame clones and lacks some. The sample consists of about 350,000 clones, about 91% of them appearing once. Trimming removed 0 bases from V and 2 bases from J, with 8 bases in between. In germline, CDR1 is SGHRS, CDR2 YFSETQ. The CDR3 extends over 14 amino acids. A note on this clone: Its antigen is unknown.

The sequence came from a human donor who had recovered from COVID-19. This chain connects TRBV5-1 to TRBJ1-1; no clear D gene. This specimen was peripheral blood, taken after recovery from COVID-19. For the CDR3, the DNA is TGCGCCAGCAGCTTGGATTCCGTAAACACTGAAGCTTTCTTT. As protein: CASSLDSVNTEAFF.